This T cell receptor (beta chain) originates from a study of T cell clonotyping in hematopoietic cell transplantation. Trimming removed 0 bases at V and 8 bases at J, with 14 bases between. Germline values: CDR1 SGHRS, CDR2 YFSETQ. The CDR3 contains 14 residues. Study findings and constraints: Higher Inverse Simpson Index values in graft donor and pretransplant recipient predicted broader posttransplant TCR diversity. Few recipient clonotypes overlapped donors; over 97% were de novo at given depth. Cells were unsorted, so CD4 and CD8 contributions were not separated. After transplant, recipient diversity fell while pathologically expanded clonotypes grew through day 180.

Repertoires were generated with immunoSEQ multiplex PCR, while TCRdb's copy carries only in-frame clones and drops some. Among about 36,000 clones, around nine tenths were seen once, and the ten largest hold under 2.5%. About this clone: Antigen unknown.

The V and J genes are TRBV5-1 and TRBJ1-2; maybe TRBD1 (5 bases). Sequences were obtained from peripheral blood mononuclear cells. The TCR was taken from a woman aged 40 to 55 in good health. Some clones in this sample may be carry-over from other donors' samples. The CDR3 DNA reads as TGCGCCAGCAGCTTGGCCCCGACAGATCGAGGCTACACCTTC. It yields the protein CASSLAPTDRGYTF.